This TCR beta chain was recovered during a study of cytomegalovirus exposure and HLA in healthy donors. General study findings and limits: Cytomegalovirus association was assigned to approximately 180 TCR beta chains.

Use of 60 Vbeta and 13 Jbeta primers characterized the PCR. In the authors' workflow: It was a later analysis that counted tens of millions of unique TCR beta chains, of which some 10 million were shared. Using immunoSEQ multiplex PCR, the repertoire was profiled, and TCRdb retains in-frame clones only, with some absent. V, J and clone size are those of that table, while D and trimming were read from the DNA. The table lists about 120,000 clones. A note on this clone: Antigen specificity is unknown.

The ends lost 5 bases at V and 5 bases at J; junction bases unmatched: 7. The CDR3 is 15 residues long. CDR1 is MNHEY and CDR2 is SVGAGI in the germline V gene. Sequenced material: PBMCs. The clonotype originates from a woman between 40 and 55 years old in good health and CMV-seropositive. This rearrangement joins TRBV6-5 to TRBJ1-1; TRBD1 agrees at 11 bases. CDR3 loop: CASSGTGGMWTEAFF. The CDR3 bases are TGTGCCAGCAGTGGGACAGGGGGTATGTGGACTGAAGCTTTCTTT.